The rows below give T cell receptor beta chains drawn from one sample of a study of cytomegalovirus exposure and HLA in healthy donors. Here immunoSEQ multiplex PCR was the method, and the copy in TCRdb shows in-frame clones only, minus some. Among around 120,000 clones listed, about 75% were seen once. The source material was PBMCs. The receptor source for this set is a man aged 60 to 75 in good health and CMV-seropositive. CDR3s include the opening cysteine and the closing phenylalanine or tryptophan. The D gene is left open where the match is weak. A clone size is listed for some rows: how often the clone was seen (once, few, many), or a class if it is expanded.

TRBV18	TRBJ1-2	.	TRBD1	CASTNSGTGGYGYTF	TGTGCCAGCACAAACTCCGGGACAGGGGGATATGGCTACACCTTC
TRBV7-6	TRBJ2-1	.	.	CASSLARGDEQFF	TGTGCCAGCAGCTTAGCTAGGGGCGATGAGCAGTTCTTC
TRBV6-1	TRBJ1-1	.	.	CASRSDRNTEAFF	TGTGCCAGCAGATCGGACAGGAACACTGAAGCTTTCTTT
TRBV12-5	TRBJ1-5	.	.	CASGLLSQPQHF	TGTGCTAGTGGTTTACTGAGCCAGCCCCAGCATTTT
TRBV6-6	TRBJ1-4	.	TRBD1	CASKVGQGLNEKLFF	TGTGCCAGCAAAGTCGGACAGGGGTTGAATGAAAAACTGTTTTTT
TRBV7-9	TRBJ1-1	.	.	CASSLRVSEAFF	TGTGCCAGCAGCTTACGGGTTAGTGAAGCTTTCTTT
TRBV11-2	TRBJ2-7	.	.	CASSFPTDSRTPFYEQYF	TGTGCCAGCAGCTTCCCCACGGACAGCAGAACTCCATTCTACGAGCAGTACTTC
TRBV5-1	TRBJ2-1	once	TRBD2	CASSSAGEVDEQFF	TGCGCCAGCAGCAGCGCGGGAGAGGTTGATGAGCAGTTCTTC
TRBV9	TRBJ2-7	.	TRBD1	CASSPHRGSSYEQYF	TGTGCCAGCAGCCCGCACAGGGGCTCTTCCTACGAGCAGTACTTC
TRBV7-8	TRBJ1-2	.	.	CASSLAAAANYGYTF	TGTGCCAGCAGCTTAGCTGCAGCGGCTAACTATGGCTACACCTTC
TRBV19	TRBJ2-1	.	TRBD1	CASYRGYEQFF	TGTGCCAGCTACAGGGGGTATGAGCAGTTCTTC
TRBV6-5	TRBJ1-6	.	TRBD1	CASSYDREWNNSPLHF	TGTGCCAGCAGTTACGACAGGGAATGGAATAATTCACCCCTCCACTTT
TRBV7-9	TRBJ1-5	.	.	CASSTWTSNSNQPQHF	TGTGCCAGCAGCACCTGGACAAGCAATAGCAATCAGCCCCAGCATTTT
TRBV11-3	TRBJ2-3	few	TRBD2	CASSSSGTSWRDTQYF	TGTGCCAGCAGCTCCTCCGGGACTAGCTGGCGGGATACGCAGTATTTT
TRBV10-3	TRBJ1-1	.	TRBD1	CAITGVLNTEAFF	TGTGCCATTACAGGGGTCTTGAACACTGAAGCTTTCTTT
TRBV21-1	TRBJ2-3	.	.	CASSITSTGAGTDTQYF	TGTGCCAGCAGTATCACGTCGACAGGGGCCGGCACAGATACGCAGTATTTT
TRBV9	TRBJ2-3	.	TRBD2	CASSPRLATFTDTQYF	TGTGCCAGCAGCCCCCGACTAGCCACCTTCACAGATACGCAGTATTTT
TRBV7-3	TRBJ2-6	.	TRBD1	CASSLGQGHSGANVLTF	TGTGCCAGCAGCTTAGGACAGGGCCACTCTGGGGCCAACGTCCTGACTTTC
TRBV2	TRBJ2-1	once	.	CASQGPSYNEQFF	TGTGCCAGCCAGGGTCCCTCCTACAATGAGCAGTTCTTC
TRBV7-9	TRBJ2-2	few	TRBD1	CASSLEGQGATGELFF	TGTGCCAGCAGCCTGGAGGGACAGGGAGCCACCGGGGAGCTGTTTTTT
TRBV7-9	TRBJ2-6	.	TRBD1	CASSLDRQGSGANVLTF	TGTGCCAGCAGCCTCGATAGACAGGGTTCTGGGGCCAACGTCCTGACTTTC
TRBV11-2	TRBJ1-1	.	.	CASSFPPGVTEAFF	TGTGCCAGCAGCTTCCCCCCAGGGGTCACTGAAGCTTTCTTT
TRBV7-3	TRBJ2-5	once	.	CASSLAREETQYF	TGTGCCAGCAGCTTAGCTAGAGAAGAGACCCAGTACTTC
TRBV19	TRBJ1-1	.	.	CASSIAQNTEAFF	TGTGCCAGTAGTATAGCACAGAACACTGAAGCTTTCTTT
TRBV2	TRBJ1-2	.	TRBD1	CASTRDRGWYGYTF	TGTGCCAGCACTCGGGACAGGGGGTGGTATGGCTACACCTTC
TRBV23-1	TRBJ1-1	.	TRBD1	CASSRTTGTGEIRGDTEAFF	TGCGCCAGCAGTCGAACAACCGGGACAGGGGAGATCCGCGGCGACACTGAAGCTTTCTTT
TRBV28	TRBJ1-2	.	.	CASSFSGTPGYTF	TGTGCCAGCAGTTTCTCCGGGACACCCGGCTACACCTTC
TRBV19	TRBJ2-1	.	.	CASTSLVGGYNEQFF	TGTGCCAGTACCTCCTTAGTTGGAGGTTACAATGAGCAGTTCTTC
TRBV6-6	TRBJ1-2	.	.	CASNKDSRTNYGYTF	TGTGCCAGCAATAAAGACTCTAGGACTAACTATGGCTACACCTTC
TRBV19	TRBJ1-5	.	TRBD1	CASRSGTGRHSNQPQHF	TGTGCCAGTAGATCCGGGACAGGGCGTCATAGCAATCAGCCCCAGCATTTT
TRBV10-3	TRBJ1-5	.	.	CAISRRDNQPQHF	TGTGCCATCAGCCGACGGGACAATCAGCCCCAGCATTTT
TRBV10-2	TRBJ2-1	.	TRBD2	CASTSPSGGYNEQFF	TGCGCCAGCACTTCACCTAGCGGGGGGTACAATGAGCAGTTCTTC
TRBV5-1	TRBJ2-5	.	.	CASSLRRAETQYF	TGCGCCAGCAGCTTGCGGAGGGCGGAGACCCAGTACTTC
TRBV10-3	TRBJ1-5	few	.	CAISEGTNQPQHF	TGTGCCATCAGTGAGGGGACTAATCAGCCCCAGCATTTT
TRBV11-1	TRBJ1-3	.	.	CASSDRTLGGNTIYF	TGTGCCAGCAGTGACCGGACATTGGGAGGAAACACCATATATTTT
TRBV2	TRBJ1-5	.	TRBD1	CASGGQNNQPQHF	TGTGCCAGCGGGGGACAGAACAATCAGCCCCAGCATTTT
TRBV15	TRBJ1-1	.	.	CATGRAASAEAFF	TGTGCCACCGGCAGAGCTGCGAGCGCTGAAGCTTTCTTT
TRBV27	TRBJ2-3	.	TRBD2	CASSLNPIAGGTDTQYF	TGTGCCAGCAGTTTAAACCCAATAGCGGGAGGCACAGATACGCAGTATTTT
TRBV9	TRBJ1-1	.	.	CASSVGGTEAFF	TGTGCCAGCAGCGTAGGAGGCACTGAAGCTTTCTTT